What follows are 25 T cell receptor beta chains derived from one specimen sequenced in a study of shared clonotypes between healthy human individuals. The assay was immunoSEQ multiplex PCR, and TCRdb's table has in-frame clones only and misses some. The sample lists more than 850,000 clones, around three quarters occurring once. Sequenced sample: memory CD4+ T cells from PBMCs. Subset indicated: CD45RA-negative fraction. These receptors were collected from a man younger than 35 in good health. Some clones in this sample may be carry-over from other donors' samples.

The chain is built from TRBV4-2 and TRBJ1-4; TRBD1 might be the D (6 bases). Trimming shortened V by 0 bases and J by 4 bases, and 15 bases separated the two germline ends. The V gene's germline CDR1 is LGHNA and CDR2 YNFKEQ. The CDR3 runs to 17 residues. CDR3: CASSQDPLGGRNEKLFF. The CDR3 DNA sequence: TGTGCCAGCAGCCAAGATCCTCTGGGGGGGCGTAATGAAAAACTGTTTTTT.

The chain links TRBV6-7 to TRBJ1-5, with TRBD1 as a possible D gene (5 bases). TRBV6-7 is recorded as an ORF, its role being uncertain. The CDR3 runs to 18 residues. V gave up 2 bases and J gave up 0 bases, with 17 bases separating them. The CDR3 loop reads CASSYGSRQGYSNQPQHF. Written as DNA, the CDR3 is TGTGCCAGCAGTTACGGTTCCAGGCAGGGATATAGCAATCAGCCCCAGCATTTT.

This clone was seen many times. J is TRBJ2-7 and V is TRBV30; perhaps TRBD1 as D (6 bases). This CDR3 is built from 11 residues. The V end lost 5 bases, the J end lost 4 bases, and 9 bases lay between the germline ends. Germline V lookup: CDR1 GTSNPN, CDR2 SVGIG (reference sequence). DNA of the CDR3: TGTGCCTGGGGGACAAATTACGAGCAGTACTTC. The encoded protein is CAWGTNYEQYF. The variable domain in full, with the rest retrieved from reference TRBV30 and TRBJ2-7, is SQTIHQWPATLVQPVGSPLSLECTVEGTSNPNLYWYRQAAGRGLQLLFYSVGIGQISSEVPQNLSASRPQDRQFILSSKKLLLSDSGFYLCAWGTNYEQYFGPGTRLTVT.

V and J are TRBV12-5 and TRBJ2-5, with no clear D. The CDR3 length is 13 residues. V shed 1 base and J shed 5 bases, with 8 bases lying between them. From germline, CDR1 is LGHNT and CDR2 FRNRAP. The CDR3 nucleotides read TGTGCTAGTGGTTTGGATGGTATTGAGACCCAGTACTTC. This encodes CASGLDGIETQYF.

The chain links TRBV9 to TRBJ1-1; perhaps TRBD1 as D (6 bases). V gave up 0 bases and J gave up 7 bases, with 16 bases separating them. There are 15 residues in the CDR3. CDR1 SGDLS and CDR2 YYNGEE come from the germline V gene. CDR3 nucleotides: TGTGCCAGCAGCGTAGGGGGGCAGGGCCGATTTGAAGCTTTCTTT. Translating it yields CASSVGGQGRFEAFF.

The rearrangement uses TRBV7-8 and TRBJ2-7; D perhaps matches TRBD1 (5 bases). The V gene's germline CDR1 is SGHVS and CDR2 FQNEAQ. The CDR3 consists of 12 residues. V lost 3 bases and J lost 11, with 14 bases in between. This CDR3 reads CASSLGLDREYF. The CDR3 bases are TGTGCCAGCAGCTTGGGGCTGGATAGGGAGTACTTC.

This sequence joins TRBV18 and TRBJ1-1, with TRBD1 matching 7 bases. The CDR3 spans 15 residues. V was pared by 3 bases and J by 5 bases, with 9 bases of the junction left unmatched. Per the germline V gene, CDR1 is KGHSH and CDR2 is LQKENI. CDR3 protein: CASSPQGQRGTEAFF. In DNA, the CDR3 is TGTGCCAGCTCACCCCAGGGACAGAGGGGAACTGAAGCTTTCTTT.

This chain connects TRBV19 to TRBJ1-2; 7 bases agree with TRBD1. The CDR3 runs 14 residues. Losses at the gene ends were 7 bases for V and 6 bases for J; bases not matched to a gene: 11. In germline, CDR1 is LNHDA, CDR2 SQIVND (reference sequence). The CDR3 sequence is CASTGSDRANGYTF. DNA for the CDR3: TGTGCCAGTACAGGAAGCGACAGGGCTAATGGCTACACCTTC.

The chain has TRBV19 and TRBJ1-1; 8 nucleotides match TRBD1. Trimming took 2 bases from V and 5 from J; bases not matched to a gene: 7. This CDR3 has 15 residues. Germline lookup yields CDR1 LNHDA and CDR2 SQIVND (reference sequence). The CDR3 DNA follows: TGTGCCAGTAGTATACAGGGGGCAATCCCAACTGAAGCTTTCTTT. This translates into CASSIQGAIPTEAFF. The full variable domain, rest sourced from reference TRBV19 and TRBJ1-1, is DGGITQSPKYLFRKEGQNVTLSCEQNLNHDAMYWYRQDPGQGLRLIYYSQIVNDFQKGDIAEGYSVSREKKESFPLTVTSAQKNPTAFYLCASSIQGAIPTEAFFGQGTRLTVV.

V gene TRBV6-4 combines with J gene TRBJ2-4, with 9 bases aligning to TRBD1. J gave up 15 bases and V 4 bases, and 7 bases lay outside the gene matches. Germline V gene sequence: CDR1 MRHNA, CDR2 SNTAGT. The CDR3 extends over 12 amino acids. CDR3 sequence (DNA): TGTGCCAGCAGTGGCCGGGACAGGGACCCGTACTTC. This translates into CASSGRDRDPYF.

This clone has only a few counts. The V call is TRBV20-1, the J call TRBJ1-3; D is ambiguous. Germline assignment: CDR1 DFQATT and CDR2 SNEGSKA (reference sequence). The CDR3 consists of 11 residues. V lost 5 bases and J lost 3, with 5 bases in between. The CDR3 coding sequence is TGCAGTGCTTTCCTTGGAAACACCATATATTTT. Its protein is CSAFLGNTIYF.

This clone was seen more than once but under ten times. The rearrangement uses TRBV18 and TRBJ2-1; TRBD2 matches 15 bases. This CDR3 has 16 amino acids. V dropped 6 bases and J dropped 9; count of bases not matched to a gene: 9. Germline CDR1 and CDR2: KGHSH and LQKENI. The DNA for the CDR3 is TGTGCCAGCTCCCTAAGGACTAGCGGGAGGGCCGGTGAGCAGTTCTTC. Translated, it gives CASSLRTSGRAGEQFF.

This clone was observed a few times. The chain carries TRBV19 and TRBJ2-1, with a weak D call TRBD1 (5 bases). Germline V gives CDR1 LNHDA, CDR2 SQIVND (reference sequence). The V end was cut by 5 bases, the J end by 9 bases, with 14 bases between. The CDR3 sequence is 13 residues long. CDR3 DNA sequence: TGTGCCAGTAGTCCTCGACAGATTATTGAGCAGTTCTTC. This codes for CASSPRQIIEQFF.

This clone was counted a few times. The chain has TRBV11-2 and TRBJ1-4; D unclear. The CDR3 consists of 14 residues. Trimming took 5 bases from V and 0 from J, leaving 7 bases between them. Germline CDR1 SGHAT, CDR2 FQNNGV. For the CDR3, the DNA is TGTGCCAGCAGCCTATATGCAACTAATGAAAAACTGTTTTTT. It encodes CASSLYATNEKLFF.

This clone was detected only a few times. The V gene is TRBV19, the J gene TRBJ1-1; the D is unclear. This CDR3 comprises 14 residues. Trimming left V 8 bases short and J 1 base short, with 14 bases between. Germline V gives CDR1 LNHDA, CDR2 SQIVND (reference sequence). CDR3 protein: CASWGPGRNTEAFF. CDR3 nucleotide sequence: TGTGCCAGTTGGGGTCCCGGGAGGAACACTGAAGCTTTCTTT.

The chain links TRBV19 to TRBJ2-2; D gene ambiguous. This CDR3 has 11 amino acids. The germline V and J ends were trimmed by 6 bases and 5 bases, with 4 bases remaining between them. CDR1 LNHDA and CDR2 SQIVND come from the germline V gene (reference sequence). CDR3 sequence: CASSGTGELFF. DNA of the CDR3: TGTGCCAGTAGCGGGACCGGGGAGCTGTTTTTT.

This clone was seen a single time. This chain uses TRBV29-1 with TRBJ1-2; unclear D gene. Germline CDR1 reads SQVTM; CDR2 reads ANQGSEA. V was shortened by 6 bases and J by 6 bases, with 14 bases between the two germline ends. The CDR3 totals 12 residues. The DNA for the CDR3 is TGCAGCGTCACTCAGGCAGGAGATGGCTACACCTTC. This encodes CSVTQAGDGYTF.

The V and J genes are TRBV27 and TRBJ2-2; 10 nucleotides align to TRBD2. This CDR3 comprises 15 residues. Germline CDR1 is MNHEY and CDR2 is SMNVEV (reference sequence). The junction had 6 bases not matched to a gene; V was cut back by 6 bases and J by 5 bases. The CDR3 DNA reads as TGTGCCAGCAGCCCCAGCGGGAGGGATACCGGGGAGCTGTTTTTT. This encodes CASSPSGRDTGELFF.

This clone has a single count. CDR3 residues: CASSEVAGLQETQYF. In DNA form, the CDR3 reads TGTGCCAGCAGTGAAGTCGCAGGACTACAAGAGACCCAGTACTTC. The chain is built from TRBV6-1 and TRBJ2-5; the D gene is possibly TRBD2 (6 bases). The V and J ends lost 1 base and 2 bases respectively, with 11 bases between them. Germline assignment: CDR1 MNHNS and CDR2 SASEGT. The CDR3 spans 15 residues.

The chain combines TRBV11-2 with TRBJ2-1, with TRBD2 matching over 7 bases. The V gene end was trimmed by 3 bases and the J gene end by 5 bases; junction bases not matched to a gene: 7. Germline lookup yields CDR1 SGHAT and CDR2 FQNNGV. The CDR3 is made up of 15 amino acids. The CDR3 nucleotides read TGTGCCAGCAGCTTCACCAGCGGGGTCGACAATGAGCAGTTCTTC. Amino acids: CASSFTSGVDNEQFF.

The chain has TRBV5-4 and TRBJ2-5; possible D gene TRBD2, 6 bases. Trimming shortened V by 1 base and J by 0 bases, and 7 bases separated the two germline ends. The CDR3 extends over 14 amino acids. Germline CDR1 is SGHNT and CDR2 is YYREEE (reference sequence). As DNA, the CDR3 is TGTGCCAGCAGCTTGAAGCGGGACCAAGAGACCCAGTACTTC. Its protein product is CASSLKRDQETQYF.

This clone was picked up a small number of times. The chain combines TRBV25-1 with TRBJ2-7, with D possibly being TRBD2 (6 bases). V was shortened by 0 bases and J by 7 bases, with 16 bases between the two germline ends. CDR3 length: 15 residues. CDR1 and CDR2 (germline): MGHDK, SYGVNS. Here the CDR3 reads CASSEYIGGEGEQYF. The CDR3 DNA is TGTGCCAGCAGTGAATATATCGGGGGTGAAGGGGAGCAGTACTTC.

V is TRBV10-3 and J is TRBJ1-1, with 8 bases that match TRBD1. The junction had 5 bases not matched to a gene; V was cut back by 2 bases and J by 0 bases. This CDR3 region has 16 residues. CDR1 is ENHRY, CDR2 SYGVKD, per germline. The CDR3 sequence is CAISEGRGRVNTEAFF. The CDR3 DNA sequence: TGTGCCATCAGTGAGGGCAGGGGGCGGGTGAACACTGAAGCTTTCTTT.

The CDR3 nucleotides read TGTGCCTGGAGTGTAAACAGAAACTATGGCTACACCTTC. Amino acid sequence: CAWSVNRNYGYTF. The V call is TRBV30, the J call TRBJ1-2, with D uncertain. This CDR3 is 13 amino acids long. V was clipped by 0 bases and J by 2 bases, with 7 bases between them. Looked up from germline, CDR1 is GTSNPN and CDR2 is SVGIG (reference sequence).

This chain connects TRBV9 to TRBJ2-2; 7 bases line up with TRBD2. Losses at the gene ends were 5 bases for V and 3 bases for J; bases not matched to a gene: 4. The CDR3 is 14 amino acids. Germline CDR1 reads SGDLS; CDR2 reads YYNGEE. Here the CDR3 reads CASSGTTYTGELFF. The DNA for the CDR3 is TGTGCCAGCAGTGGGACTACCTACACCGGGGAGCTGTTTTTT.